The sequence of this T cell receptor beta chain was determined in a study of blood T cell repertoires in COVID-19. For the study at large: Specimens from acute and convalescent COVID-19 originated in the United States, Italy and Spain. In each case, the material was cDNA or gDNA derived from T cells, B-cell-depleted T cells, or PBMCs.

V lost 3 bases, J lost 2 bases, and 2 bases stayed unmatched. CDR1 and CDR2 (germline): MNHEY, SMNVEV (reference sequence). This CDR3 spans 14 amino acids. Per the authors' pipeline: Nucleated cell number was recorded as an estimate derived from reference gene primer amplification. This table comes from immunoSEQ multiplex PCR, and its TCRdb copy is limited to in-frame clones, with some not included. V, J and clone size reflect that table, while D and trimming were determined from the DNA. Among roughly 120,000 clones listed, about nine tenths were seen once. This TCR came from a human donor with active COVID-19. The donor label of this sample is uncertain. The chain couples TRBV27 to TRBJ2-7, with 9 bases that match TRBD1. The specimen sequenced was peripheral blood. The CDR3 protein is CASSFTGGPYEQYF. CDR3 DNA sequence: TGTGCCAGCAGTTTCACAGGGGGCCCCTACGAGCAGTACTTC.